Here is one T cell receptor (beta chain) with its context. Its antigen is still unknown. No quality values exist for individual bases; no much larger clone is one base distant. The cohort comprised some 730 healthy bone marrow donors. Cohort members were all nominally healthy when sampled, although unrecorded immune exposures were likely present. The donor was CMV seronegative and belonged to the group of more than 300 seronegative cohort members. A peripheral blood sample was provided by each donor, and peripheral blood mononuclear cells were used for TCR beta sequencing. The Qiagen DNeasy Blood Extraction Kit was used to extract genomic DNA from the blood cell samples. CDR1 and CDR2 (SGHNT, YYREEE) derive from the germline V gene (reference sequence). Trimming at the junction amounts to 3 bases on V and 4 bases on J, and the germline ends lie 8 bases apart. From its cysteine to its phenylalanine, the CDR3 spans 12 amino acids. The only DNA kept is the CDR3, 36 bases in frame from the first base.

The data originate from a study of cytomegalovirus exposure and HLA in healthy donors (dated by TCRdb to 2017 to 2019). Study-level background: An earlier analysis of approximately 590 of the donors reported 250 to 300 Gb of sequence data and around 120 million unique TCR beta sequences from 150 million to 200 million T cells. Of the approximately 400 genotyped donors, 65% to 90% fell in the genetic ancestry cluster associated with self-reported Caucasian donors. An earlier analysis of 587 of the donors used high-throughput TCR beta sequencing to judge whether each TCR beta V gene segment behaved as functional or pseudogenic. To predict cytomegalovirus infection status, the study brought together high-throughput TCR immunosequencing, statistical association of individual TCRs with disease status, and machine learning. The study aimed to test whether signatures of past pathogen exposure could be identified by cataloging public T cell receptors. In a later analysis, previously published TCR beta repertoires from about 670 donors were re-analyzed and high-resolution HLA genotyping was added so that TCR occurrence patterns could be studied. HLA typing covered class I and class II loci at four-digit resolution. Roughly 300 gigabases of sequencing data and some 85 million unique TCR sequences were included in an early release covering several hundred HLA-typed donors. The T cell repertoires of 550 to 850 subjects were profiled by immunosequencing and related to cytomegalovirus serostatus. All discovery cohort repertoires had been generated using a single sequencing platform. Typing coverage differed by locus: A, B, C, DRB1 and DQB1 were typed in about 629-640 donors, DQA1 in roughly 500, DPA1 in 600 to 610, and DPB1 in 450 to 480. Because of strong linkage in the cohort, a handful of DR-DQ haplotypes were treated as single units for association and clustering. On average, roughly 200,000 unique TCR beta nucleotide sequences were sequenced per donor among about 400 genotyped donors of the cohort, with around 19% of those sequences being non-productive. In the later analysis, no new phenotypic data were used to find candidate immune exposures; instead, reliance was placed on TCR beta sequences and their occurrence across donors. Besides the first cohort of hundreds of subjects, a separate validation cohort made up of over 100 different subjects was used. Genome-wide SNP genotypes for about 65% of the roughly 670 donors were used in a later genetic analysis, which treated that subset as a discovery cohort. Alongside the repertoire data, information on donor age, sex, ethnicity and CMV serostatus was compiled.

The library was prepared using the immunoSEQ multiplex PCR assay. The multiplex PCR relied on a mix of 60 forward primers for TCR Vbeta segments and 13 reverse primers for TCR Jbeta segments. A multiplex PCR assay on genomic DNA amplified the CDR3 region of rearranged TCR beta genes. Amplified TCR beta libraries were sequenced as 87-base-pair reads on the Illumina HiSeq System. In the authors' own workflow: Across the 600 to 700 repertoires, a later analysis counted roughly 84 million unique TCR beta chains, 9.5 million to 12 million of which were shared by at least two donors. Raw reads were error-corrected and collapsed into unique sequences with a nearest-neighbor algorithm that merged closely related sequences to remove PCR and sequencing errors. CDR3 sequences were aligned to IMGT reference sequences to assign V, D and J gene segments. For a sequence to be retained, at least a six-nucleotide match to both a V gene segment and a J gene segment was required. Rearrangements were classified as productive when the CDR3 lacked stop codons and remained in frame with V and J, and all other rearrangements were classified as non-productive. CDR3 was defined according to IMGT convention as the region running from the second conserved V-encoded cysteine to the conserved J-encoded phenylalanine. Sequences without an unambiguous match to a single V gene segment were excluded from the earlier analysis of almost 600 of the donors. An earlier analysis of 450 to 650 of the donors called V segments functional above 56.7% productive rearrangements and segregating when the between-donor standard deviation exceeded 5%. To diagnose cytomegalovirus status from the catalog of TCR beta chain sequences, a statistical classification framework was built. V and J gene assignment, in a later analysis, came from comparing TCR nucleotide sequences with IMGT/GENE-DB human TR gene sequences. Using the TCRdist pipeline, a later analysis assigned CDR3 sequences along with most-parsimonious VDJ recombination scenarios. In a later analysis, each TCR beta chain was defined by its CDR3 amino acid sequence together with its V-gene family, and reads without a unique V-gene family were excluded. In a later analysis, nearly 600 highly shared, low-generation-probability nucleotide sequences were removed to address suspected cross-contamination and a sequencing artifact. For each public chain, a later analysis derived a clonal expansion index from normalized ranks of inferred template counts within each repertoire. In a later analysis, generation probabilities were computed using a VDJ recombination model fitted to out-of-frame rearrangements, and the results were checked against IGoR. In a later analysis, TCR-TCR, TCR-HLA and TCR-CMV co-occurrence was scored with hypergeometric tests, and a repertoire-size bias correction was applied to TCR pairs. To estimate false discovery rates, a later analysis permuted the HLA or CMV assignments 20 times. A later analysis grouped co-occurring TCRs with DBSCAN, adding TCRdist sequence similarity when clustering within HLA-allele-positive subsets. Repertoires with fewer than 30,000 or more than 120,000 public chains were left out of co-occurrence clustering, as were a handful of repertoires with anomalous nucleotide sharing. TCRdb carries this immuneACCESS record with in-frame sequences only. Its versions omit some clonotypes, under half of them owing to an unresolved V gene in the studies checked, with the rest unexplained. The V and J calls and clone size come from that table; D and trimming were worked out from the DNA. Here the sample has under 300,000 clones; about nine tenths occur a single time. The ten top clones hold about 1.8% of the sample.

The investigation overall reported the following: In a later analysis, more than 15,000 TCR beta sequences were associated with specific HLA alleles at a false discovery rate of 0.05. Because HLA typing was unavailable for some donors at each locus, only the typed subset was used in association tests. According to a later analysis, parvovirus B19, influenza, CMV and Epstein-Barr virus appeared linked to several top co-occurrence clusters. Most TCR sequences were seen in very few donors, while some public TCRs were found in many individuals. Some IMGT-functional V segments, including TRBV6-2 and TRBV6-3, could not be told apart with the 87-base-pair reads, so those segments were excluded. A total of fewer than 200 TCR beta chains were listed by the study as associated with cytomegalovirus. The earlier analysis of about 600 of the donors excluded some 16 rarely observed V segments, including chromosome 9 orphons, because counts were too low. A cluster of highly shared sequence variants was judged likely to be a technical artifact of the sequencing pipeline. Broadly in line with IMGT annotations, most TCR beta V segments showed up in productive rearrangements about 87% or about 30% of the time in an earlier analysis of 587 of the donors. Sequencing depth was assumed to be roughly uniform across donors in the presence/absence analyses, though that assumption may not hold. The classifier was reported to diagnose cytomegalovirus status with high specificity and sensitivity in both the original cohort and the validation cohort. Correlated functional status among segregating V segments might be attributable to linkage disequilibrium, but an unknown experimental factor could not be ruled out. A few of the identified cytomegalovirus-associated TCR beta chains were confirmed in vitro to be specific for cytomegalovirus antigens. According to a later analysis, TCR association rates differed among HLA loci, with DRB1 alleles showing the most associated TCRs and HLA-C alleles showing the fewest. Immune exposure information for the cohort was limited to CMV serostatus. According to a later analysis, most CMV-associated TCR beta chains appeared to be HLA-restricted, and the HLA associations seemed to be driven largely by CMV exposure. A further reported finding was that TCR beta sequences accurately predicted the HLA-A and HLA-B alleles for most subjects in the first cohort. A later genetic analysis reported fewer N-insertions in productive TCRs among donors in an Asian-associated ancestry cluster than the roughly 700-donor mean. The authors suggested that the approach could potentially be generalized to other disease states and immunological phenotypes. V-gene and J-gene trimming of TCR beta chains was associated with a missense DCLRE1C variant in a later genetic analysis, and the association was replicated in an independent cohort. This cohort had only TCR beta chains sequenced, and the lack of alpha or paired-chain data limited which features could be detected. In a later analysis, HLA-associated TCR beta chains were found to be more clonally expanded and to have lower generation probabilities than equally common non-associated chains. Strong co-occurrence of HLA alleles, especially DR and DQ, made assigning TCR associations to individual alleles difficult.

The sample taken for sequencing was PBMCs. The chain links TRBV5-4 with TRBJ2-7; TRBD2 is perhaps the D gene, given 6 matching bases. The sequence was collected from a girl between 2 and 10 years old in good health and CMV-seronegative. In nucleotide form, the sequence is TGTGCCAGCAGCTGGGGGGATTACGAGCAGTACTTC. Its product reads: CASSWGDYEQYF.